The 12 T cell receptor beta chains presented below share a single source sample, sequenced in a study of PD-1 blockade in classical Hodgkin lymphoma. Time point noted: newly diagnosed, previously untreated cHL patient sample. With magnetic negative selection, CD4+ T cells were purified from PBMCs that had been thawed. The repertoire was sequenced with immunoSEQ multiplex PCR; TCRdb's copy has only in-frame clones and lacks some. In the table there are around 30,000 clones, 85% to 90% of which are singletons. Material for sequencing was CD4+ T cells from blood. These receptors were taken from a human donor with classical Hodgkin lymphoma.

The chain couples TRBV7-9 to TRBJ1-4, with D perhaps TRBD1 (5 bases). The germline V and J ends were trimmed by 5 bases and 8 bases, with 12 bases remaining between them. Germline CDR1 is SEHNR and CDR2 is FQNEAQ (reference sequence). There are 13 residues in the CDR3. CDR3 protein: CASSLDGGEKLFF. DNA of the CDR3: TGTGCCAGCAGCCTGGATGGGGGGGAAAAACTGTTTTTT.

The V gene is TRBV18, the J gene TRBJ2-2; D gene uncertain. V dropped 0 bases and J dropped 0 bases, with 2 bases sitting between them. The length of the CDR3 is 14 residues. Germline CDR1 reads KGHSH; CDR2 reads LQKENI. Here the CDR3 reads CASSPPTNTGELFF. In nucleotides, the CDR3 is TGTGCCAGCTCACCACCAACGAACACCGGGGAGCTGTTTTTT.

This chain joins TRBV2 and TRBJ1-4; no clear D. The V gene's germline CDR1 is SNHLY and CDR2 FYNNEI. The CDR3 spans 15 residues. V lost 4 bases, J lost 5 bases, and 14 bases lay in between. The CDR3: CASSVSWRKNEKLFF. CDR3 sequence (DNA): TGTGCCAGCAGTGTTTCATGGCGGAAAAATGAAAAACTGTTTTTT.

This sequence joins TRBV7-2 and TRBJ2-5; 9 nucleotides agree with TRBD2. V shed 4 bases, J shed 10 bases, and the junction held 16 bases outside the gene matches. Germline V gene data show CDR1 as SGHTA and CDR2 as FQGNSA. The CDR3 runs 16 residues. For the CDR3, the DNA is TGTGCCAGCAGCTCCGATTCGTTAGCGGGGGCCGTCAACCAGTACTTC. It yields the protein CASSSDSLAGAVNQYF.

The chain recombines TRBV11-2 with TRBJ1-4; the match to TRBD1 covers 8 bases. The V gene's germline CDR1 is SGHAT and CDR2 FQNNGV. V was pared by 5 bases and J by 8 bases, with 19 bases of the junction left unmatched. CDR3 length equals 18 residues. The DNA for the CDR3 is TGTGCCAGCAGCCCGACCTTAGGACAGGGCCGATTGAAAGAAAAACTGTTTTTT. Protein sequence: CASSPTLGQGRLKEKLFF. Filled out from reference TRBV11-2 and TRBJ1-4, the complete variable domain reads EAGVAQSPRYKIIEKRQSVAFWCNPISGHATLYWYQQILGQGPKLLIQFQNNGVVDDSQLPKDRFSAERLKGVDSTLKIQPAKLEDSAVYLCASSPTLGQGRLKEKLFFGSGTQLSVL.

CDR3 in DNA: TGTGCCAGCAGCGCCGGGGAGGGGAAACTGTTTTTT. Its protein product is CASSAGEGKLFF. The chain recombines TRBV9 with TRBJ1-4, with a possible D match to TRBD1 (5 bases). Trimming left V 3 bases short and J 11 bases short, with 11 bases between. The germline CDR1 and CDR2 sequences are SGDLS and YYNGEE. CDR3 length: 12 amino acids.

This chain joins TRBV4-1 and TRBJ1-1; D possibly corresponds to TRBD1 (5 bases). The germline CDR1 and CDR2 sequences are MGHRA and YSYEKL. The V gene lost 0 bases and the J gene lost 10 bases, with 15 bases spanning the gap. The CDR3 has 14 residues. The DNA for the CDR3 is TGCGCCAGCAGCCAAGATCGGGGGGGTATCGGAGCTTTCTTT. This codes for CASSQDRGGIGAFF.

This clone was observed a handful of times. This sequence joins TRBV6-5 and TRBJ1-2, with D unclear. Trimming took off 6 bases at V and 1 base at J, with 6 bases between the two ends. Germline values: CDR1 MNHEY, CDR2 SVGAGI. This CDR3 has 12 amino acids. The CDR3 region has the DNA TGTGCCAGCAGGGGCAATAACTATGGCTACACCTTC. Translating gives CASRGNNYGYTF.

The rearrangement joins TRBV29-1 to TRBJ2-5; D may be TRBD1 (6 bases). Looked up from germline, CDR1 is SQVTM and CDR2 is ANQGSEA. This CDR3 comprises 13 residues. The V gene lost 4 bases and the J gene lost 1 base, with 10 bases spanning the gap. The CDR3 DNA is TGCAGCGTTGCGGACAGTTTCCAAGAGACCCAGTACTTC. Its protein is CSVADSFQETQYF.

V gene TRBV5-4 combines with J gene TRBJ2-1, with D maybe TRBD2 (5 bases). There are 12 residues in the CDR3. The germline gives CDR1 SGHNT, CDR2 YYREEE (reference sequence). V shed 4 bases and J shed 10 bases, with 12 bases lying between them. The CDR3 DNA is TGTGCCAGCAGCCTGAGGACTGACGAGCAGTTCTTC. The encoded protein is CASSLRTDEQFF.

The genes are TRBV7-6 and TRBJ1-6; 11 positions match TRBD1. CDR3 length: 16 residues. Germline assignment: CDR1 SGHVS and CDR2 FNYEAQ. Trimming removed 4 bases from V and 10 bases from J; junction bases left unmatched: 9. The CDR3 loop reads CASSSGQGALVSPLHF. CDR3 coding DNA: TGTGCCAGCAGCTCCGGACAGGGGGCGCTGGTCTCACCCCTCCACTTT.

This chain links TRBV28 with TRBJ1-4; possible D gene TRBD1, 6 bases. Per the germline V gene, CDR1 is MDHEN and CDR2 is SYDVKM. The CDR3 spans 13 residues. The ends were cut back, 6 bases at V and 11 bases at J, with 16 bases in the middle. The DNA of the CDR3 is TGTGCCAGCAGCAGGGCGGCGGGGGGCAAACTGTTTTTT. Its translation: CASSRAAGGKLFF.